A selection of T cell receptor beta chains follows, all from one sample in a study of response to subunit inactivated influenza vaccine. TCRdb re-analysed the RT-PCR reads in MiXCR, keeping a single row per CDR3 protein. The sample carries about 570,000 distinct CDR3 sequences, around 11% recorded once. These data were also filed under a second study, of T cells expressing NK-cell markers.

The specimen comprised PBMCs from blood, sampled on the day of vaccination. These TCRs come from a man over 45 who received an inactivated influenza vaccine. Each CDR3 is given without its conserved first and last residue.

V gene	J gene	CDR3 protein
TRBV28	TRBJ2-5	ASSQDRVGETQY
TRBV20-1	TRBJ1-2	SAGQGYGYT
TRBV24-1	TRBJ2-7	ANGTGCPYEQY
TRBV7-2	TRBJ1-1	ASSSDQGGAF
TRBV5-1	TRBJ1-1	ASMKRDKSEAF
TRBV7-9	TRBJ2-1	ASSPITGGAYNEQF
TRBV11-1	TRBJ2-1	ASSSLTSRRERGHEQF
TRBV10-3	TRBJ2-6	AIQSSSGANVLT
TRBV30	TRBJ2-7	AWSDHRTSIYEQY
TRBV3-1	TRBJ2-2	ASSTRWGRNTGELF
TRBV12-3/TRBV12-4	TRBJ1-1	ASSDRGRGNTEAF
TRBV11-2	TRBJ2-3	ASSLVPSGRRPSTDTQY
TRBV30	TRBJ2-6	AWSTGLSGANVLT
TRBV3-1	TRBJ2-7	ASSQGGYLSEQY
TRBV6-2/TRBV6-3	TRBJ2-7	ASTLNRRGEQY
TRBV7-9	TRBJ1-1	ASSLALGLEAEAF
TRBV5-1	TRBJ2-1	ASSPRTSGIVEQF
TRBV29-1	TRBJ2-3	SVSAVSTDTQY
TRBV7-2	TRBJ2-7	ASSSVGAAYEQY
TRBV7-9	TRBJ2-3	ASSLDGAFGRQY
TRBV20-1	TRBJ2-6	SATGGTMANVLT
TRBV7-6	TRBJ2-3	ASSPQISDTQY
TRBV29-1	TRBJ2-1	SVSGQGSGNEQF
TRBV5-4	TRBJ1-6	ASSLSGQGPYSPLH
TRBV12-3/TRBV12-4	TRBJ2-1	ASRRPGLSTGEQF
TRBV3-1	TRBJ2-1	ASSLMMTNEQF
TRBV27	TRBJ1-5	ASSYSRVGNQPQH
TRBV9	TRBJ1-1	ASSVQGDTEAF
TRBV2	TRBJ2-5	VSSEGGHHQETQY
TRBV7-9	TRBJ2-6	ASSSDRVSGANVLT
TRBV20-1	TRBJ1-5	SARGGYSNQPQH
TRBV20-1	TRBJ2-4	SISGGLAGGKNIQY
TRBV5-1	TRBJ1-4	ASRIQGNPNEKLF
TRBV5-1	TRBJ1-6	ASSRRGVVSYNSPLH
TRBV29-1	TRBJ2-1	SVEVLANYNEQF
TRBV28	TRBJ2-7	ASRLPRGTIGEQY
TRBV24-1	TRBJ2-1	ATSDLGSGPNEQF
TRBV4-3	TRBJ2-7	ASSQQLVSYEQY
TRBV27	TRBJ2-1	ASSFSNPSYNEQF
TRBV3-1	TRBJ1-1	ASSQTGSTEAF
TRBV3-1	TRBJ1-6	ASSGGMTYSPLH
TRBV15	TRBJ2-4	ATSRDWARAKNIQY
TRBV20-1	TRBJ2-1	SAPTRGFNEQF
TRBV24-1	TRBJ2-1	ATSEGQSYADEQF
TRBV20-1	TRBJ2-1	SARDPGVSGNEQF
TRBV20-1	TRBJ2-7	SASDGSSYEQY
TRBV4-2	TRBJ1-5	ASSEAGRALQPQH
TRBV7-2	TRBJ2-1	ASSLRTSGFDEQF
TRBV12-3/TRBV12-4	TRBJ2-1	ASSRRQGDYNEQF
TRBV28	TRBJ2-4	ASSFEDRGGVQY
TRBV5-1	TRBJ2-2	ASSSSRDRHPNTGELF
TRBV12-3/TRBV12-4	TRBJ2-7	ASSFGGTGHEQY
TRBV20-1	TRBJ2-7	SASVNSVHEQY
TRBV15	TRBJ2-1	ATTRDRINNEQF
TRBV20-1	TRBJ2-1	SAILAGVEQF